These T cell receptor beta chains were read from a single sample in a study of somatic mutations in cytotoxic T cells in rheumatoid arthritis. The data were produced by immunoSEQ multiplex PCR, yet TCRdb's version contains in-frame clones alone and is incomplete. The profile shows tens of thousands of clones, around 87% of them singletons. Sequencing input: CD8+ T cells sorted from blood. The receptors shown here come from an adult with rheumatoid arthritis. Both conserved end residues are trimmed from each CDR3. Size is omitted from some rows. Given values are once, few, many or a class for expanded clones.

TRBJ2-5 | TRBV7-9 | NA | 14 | ASSLALPRGQETQY
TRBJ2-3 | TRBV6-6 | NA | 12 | ASSAQGSGDTQY
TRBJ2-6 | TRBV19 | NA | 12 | ASSPGPGANVLT
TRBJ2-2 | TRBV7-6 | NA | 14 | ASSRARDRGPGELF
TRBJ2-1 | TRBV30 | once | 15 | AWSVEAGRTSNNEQF
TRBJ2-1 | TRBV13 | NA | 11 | ASSGSSYNEQF
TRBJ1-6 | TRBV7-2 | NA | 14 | ASSLVHRGYNSPLH
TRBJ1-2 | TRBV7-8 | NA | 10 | ASSLAVRDLT
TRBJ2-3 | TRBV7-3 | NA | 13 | ASSPKGGYTDTQY
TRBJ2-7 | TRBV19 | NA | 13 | ASSIGTSGTYEQY
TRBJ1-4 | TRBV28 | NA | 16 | ASSLSLNGAATNEKLF
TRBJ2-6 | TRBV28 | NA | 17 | ASRSYPGQGAAGANVLT
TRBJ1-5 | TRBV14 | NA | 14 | ASSRKRGVGVQPQH
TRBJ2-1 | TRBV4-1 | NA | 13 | ASSQDPGDGNEQF
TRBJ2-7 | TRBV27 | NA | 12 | ASRQGLAGNEQY
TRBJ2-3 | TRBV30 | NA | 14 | ACSYIAGALPDTQY
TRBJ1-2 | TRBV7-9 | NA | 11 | ASGIAANYGYT
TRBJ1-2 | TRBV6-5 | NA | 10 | ATYWGNYGYT
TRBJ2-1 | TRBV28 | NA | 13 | ATFGLAGVYNEQF
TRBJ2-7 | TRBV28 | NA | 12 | ASTQKRGDYEQY
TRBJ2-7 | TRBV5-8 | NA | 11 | ASSSKTGWEQY
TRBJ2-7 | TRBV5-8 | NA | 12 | ASSLLGSPYEQY
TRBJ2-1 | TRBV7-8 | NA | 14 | ASSLNRLAAYNEQF
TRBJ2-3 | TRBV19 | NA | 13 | ASSIEGLGADTQY
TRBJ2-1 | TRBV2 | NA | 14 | ASRGEGLSSYNEQF
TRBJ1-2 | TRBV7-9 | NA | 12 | ASSLQGAGGGYT
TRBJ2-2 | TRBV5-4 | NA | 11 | ATRTDGTGELF
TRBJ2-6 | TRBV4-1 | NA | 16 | ASSQDLQVRSGANVLT
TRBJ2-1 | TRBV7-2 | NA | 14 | ASSLESGFSYNEQF
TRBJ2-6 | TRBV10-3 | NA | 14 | AISDWGEAGANVLT
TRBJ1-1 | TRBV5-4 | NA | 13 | ASSGTTGVGTEAF
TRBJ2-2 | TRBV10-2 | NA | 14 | ASRSGSGTNTGELF